Listed below are T cell receptor beta chains from one sample, sequenced in a study of T cell clones after liver transplantation. Using immunoSEQ multiplex PCR, the repertoire was profiled, and TCRdb retains in-frame clones only, with some absent. The table shows about 76,000 clones, with 70% to 90% occurring only once. The sequencing here drew on CD4+ T cells from blood, taken at the 22-month timepoint. The receptor set was obtained from a human patient who received a liver transplant. Some T cells could come from the graft donor. Both conserved end residues are part of each CDR3. A D gene is named only where the DNA matches it firmly. Clone size, where shown, is once, few, many, or a class for clones that have expanded.

J: TRBJ1-5; size: NA; V: TRBV10-3; D: NA; DNA: TGTGCCTCCAACCAGGGAAATCAGCCCCAGCATTTT; CDR3: CASNQGNQPQHF
J: TRBJ1-1; size: NA; V: TRBV9; D: NA; DNA: TGTGCCAGCAGTTTGGGAGGGGCAGGGAACACTGAAGCTTTCTTT; CDR3: CASSLGGAGNTEAFF
J: TRBJ1-2; size: NA; V: TRBV19; D: TRBD1; DNA: TGTGCCAGTACCGTAACAGGGGGCGGTGGCTACACCTTC; CDR3: CASTVTGGGGYTF
J: TRBJ2-2; size: NA; V: TRBV7-2; D: NA; DNA: TGTGCCAGCAGCTTAGATGCGCTTGGCCGGGAGCTGTTTTTT; CDR3: CASSLDALGRELFF
J: TRBJ2-7; size: NA; V: TRBV27; D: NA; DNA: TGTGCCAGCAGTTTCTTCGGCGGCAGGTCCTACGAGCAGTACTTC; CDR3: CASSFFGGRSYEQYF
J: TRBJ1-5; size: few; V: TRBV7-2; D: NA; DNA: TGTGCCAGCAGCTCGGAGGGAGGGTTTCTGGGTCAGCCCCAGCATTTT; CDR3: CASSSEGGFLGQPQHF
J: TRBJ1-1; size: once; V: TRBV19; D: NA; DNA: TGTGCCAGTAGTGATCGGGGTAACACTGAAGCTTTCTTT; CDR3: CASSDRGNTEAFF
J: TRBJ2-4; size: NA; V: TRBV7-2; D: NA; DNA: TGTGCCAGCAGCTACACTCAGGGAGCCAAAAACATTCAGTACTTC; CDR3: CASSYTQGAKNIQYF
J: TRBJ2-7; size: NA; V: TRBV4-2; D: TRBD2; DNA: TGTGCCAGCAGCCAGACCTTAGGACTAGCGGGCTTTTTTTCCTACGAGCAGTACTTC; CDR3: CASSQTLGLAGFFSYEQYF
J: TRBJ2-1; size: NA; V: TRBV5-4; D: NA; DNA: TGTGCCAGCAGCTTGGGGAGGGGCCCTGGGTTCTTC; CDR3: CASSLGRGPGFF
J: TRBJ2-7; size: NA; V: TRBV18; D: TRBD1; DNA: TGTGCCAGCTCACCCAACCGACAGGGTTGGGAGCAGTACTTC; CDR3: CASSPNRQGWEQYF
J: TRBJ1-5; size: NA; V: TRBV23-1; D: NA; DNA: TGCGCCAGCATGTTGGACGGGACGAAATATTGGGGTCAGCCCCAGCATTTT; CDR3: CASMLDGTKYWGQPQHF
J: TRBJ2-3; size: NA; V: TRBV7-3; D: NA; DNA: TGTGCCAGCAGCTTAGGGTACGGGAGCACAGATACGCAGTATTTT; CDR3: CASSLGYGSTDTQYF
J: TRBJ2-7; size: NA; V: TRBV28; D: TRBD1; DNA: TGTGCCAGCAGTTCACCGGACAGGGCGTCCTACGAGCAGTACTTC; CDR3: CASSSPDRASYEQYF
J: TRBJ2-5; size: NA; V: TRBV5-4; D: NA; DNA: TGTGCCAGCAGCTGGGTGCAGGGGCTGGTAGAGACCCAGTACTTC; CDR3: CASSWVQGLVETQYF
J: TRBJ2-1; size: NA; V: TRBV7-3; D: NA; DNA: TGTGCCAGCAGCTTAGAAGAGAGCTCCTACAATGAGCAGTTCTTC; CDR3: CASSLEESSYNEQFF
J: TRBJ2-2; size: NA; V: TRBV5-1; D: NA; DNA: TGCGCCAGCAGCTCTAGGACACCTCGGGACGGGGAGCTGTTTTTT; CDR3: CASSSRTPRDGELFF
J: TRBJ2-5; size: NA; V: TRBV9; D: NA; DNA: TGTGCCAGCAGCCCATCTTCTGGAGAGACCCAGTACTTC; CDR3: CASSPSSGETQYF
J: TRBJ1-2; size: NA; V: TRBV5-1; D: NA; DNA: TGCGCCAGCAGCGGGCAGGGTCATGGCTACACCTTC; CDR3: CASSGQGHGYTF
J: TRBJ2-1; size: NA; V: TRBV20-1; D: NA; DNA: TGCAGTGCTAGAATAGGCTATGAGCAGTTCTTC; CDR3: CSARIGYEQFF
J: TRBJ1-5; size: NA; V: TRBV6-1; D: TRBD1; DNA: TGTGCCAGCAGTCTCGGGACAGGGGAGAATCAGCCCCAGCATTTT; CDR3: CASSLGTGENQPQHF
J: TRBJ2-3; size: NA; V: TRBV14; D: TRBD1; DNA: TGTGCCAGCTCCGACAGGGTTAGTGATACGCAGTATTTT; CDR3: CASSDRVSDTQYF
J: TRBJ1-3; size: NA; V: TRBV7-2; D: NA; DNA: TGTGCCAGCAGCCCAGACGGGGGAAGCTCTGGAAACACCATATATTTT; CDR3: CASSPDGGSSGNTIYF
J: TRBJ2-5; size: NA; V: TRBV2; D: TRBD1; DNA: TGTGCCAGCAGAACACAGGGGGCCAGACAAGAGACCCAGTACTTC; CDR3: CASRTQGARQETQYF
J: TRBJ2-1; size: NA; V: TRBV6-5; D: NA; DNA: TGTGCCAGCAGTTACTCGATTGGGACGGTCGGGTTCTTC; CDR3: CASSYSIGTVGFF
J: TRBJ2-2; size: few; V: TRBV11-3; D: TRBD2; DNA: TGTGCCAGCAGCCCCGGGACTAGCGGCAACACCGGGGAGCTGTTTTTT; CDR3: CASSPGTSGNTGELFF